The 16 T cell receptor beta chains below all came from one sample that was sequenced in a study of OX40 agonist ivuxolimab in advanced cancers. Only in-frame clones appear in the TCRdb table, and some are missing; sequencing was by immunoSEQ multiplex PCR. This table holds about 100,000 clones, 91% found once. The sample in question was CD4+ or CD8+ T cells sorted from blood, obtained in a trial of the OX40 agonist ivuxolimab. Receptors were obtained from an adult with an advanced solid tumor such as melanoma, head and neck, liver or kidney cancer.

V usage is TRBV15 and J usage is TRBJ2-6; D is ambiguous. The V gene lost 1 base and the J gene lost 0 bases, with 7 bases spanning the gap. The CDR3 runs 16 residues. From germline, CDR1 is LNHNV and CDR2 YYDKDF (reference sequence). The CDR3 here is CATSRGPSSGANVLTF. CDR3 in DNA: TGTGCCACCAGCAGAGGTCCGAGCTCTGGGGCCAACGTCCTGACTTTC.

The CDR3 bases are TGCGCCAGCAGCTTACCAGCGGGAGAAGAGACCCAGTACTTC. Translating it yields CASSLPAGEETQYF. V is TRBV5-1 and J is TRBJ2-5, with 8 bases identical to TRBD2. CDR1 and CDR2 from the germline V gene are SGHRS and YFSETQ. V was clipped by 2 bases and J by 3 bases; unmatched bases: 3. The CDR3 contains 14 residues.

The chain couples TRBV4-2 to TRBJ1-5; 8 bases are a match to TRBD1. The ends lost 1 base at V and 4 bases at J; junction bases unmatched: 6. The CDR3 has 16 residues. Germline CDR1 reads LGHNA; CDR2 reads YNFKEQ. The CDR3 nucleotides are TGTGCCAGCAGCCAAGTGGGACAGGCGCTAAATCAGCCCCAGCATTTT. Translation: CASSQVGQALNQPQHF.

The chain carries TRBV11-2 and TRBJ2-7, with D uncertain. Germline CDR1 reads SGHAT; CDR2 reads FQNNGV. The CDR3 has 13 residues. With 3 bases removed from V and 4 bases from J, the gap between germline ends came to 10 bases. CDR3 nucleotides: TGTGCCAGCAGCTTGAACGACGGATACGAGCAGTACTTC. It is translated as CASSLNDGYEQYF.

V usage is TRBV7-2 and J usage is TRBJ2-1, with D unresolved. CDR1 and CDR2 (germline): SGHTA, FQGNSA. CDR3 size: 12 residues. Deletions cut 2 bases from V and 5 bases from J, with 4 bases between. The CDR3 spells CASSLHNNEQFF. The CDR3 DNA follows: TGTGCCAGCAGCTTACACAACAATGAGCAGTTCTTC.

The chain links TRBV28 to TRBJ2-3, with 15 bases identical to TRBD2. V shed 6 bases and J 14 bases; nucleotides not matched to a gene: 15. This CDR3 spans 16 amino acids. Germline lookup yields CDR1 MDHEN and CDR2 SYDVKM. The CDR3 sequence: CASRPPGLAGGGAWYF. CDR3 coding DNA: TGTGCCAGCAGGCCCCCGGGACTAGCGGGAGGAGGCGCATGGTATTTT.

The V gene is TRBV5-1, the J gene TRBJ2-2; 12 bases map to TRBD1. Trimming at V came to 0 bases and at J to 4 bases, leaving 4 bases not matched to a gene. Germline CDR1 is SGHRS and CDR2 is YFSETQ. CDR3 length: 17 residues. The CDR3 DNA sequence: TGCGCCAGCAGCTTGGCTGGGACAGGGGGCGGCACCGGGGAGCTGTTTTTT. Its protein product is CASSLAGTGGGTGELFF. The full variable domain, completed using reference TRBV5-1 and TRBJ2-2, is KAGVTQTPRYLIKTRGQQVTLSCSPISGHRSVSWYQQTPGQGLQFLFEYFSETQRNKGNFPGRFSGRQFSNSRSEMNVSTLELGDSALYLCASSLAGTGGGTGELFFGEGSRLTVL.

This clone has a single count. In DNA, the CDR3 is TGTGCCAGCAGTCGCGCGGGATCGCGCTCCTACGAGCAGTACTTC. Protein: CASSRAGSRSYEQYF. J is TRBJ2-7 and V is TRBV7-2; maybe TRBD2 (6 bases). The CDR3 is made up of 15 amino acids. CDR1 is SGHTA and CDR2 is FQGNSA in the germline V gene. Trimming cost V 6 bases and J 0 bases, with 15 bases left between them. The whole variable domain, remainder taken from reference TRBV7-2 and TRBJ2-7, is GAGVSQSPSNKVTEKGKDVELRCDPISGHTALYWYRQSLGQGLEFLIYFQGNSAPDKSGLPSDRFSAERTGGSVSTLTIQRTQQEDSAVYLCASSRAGSRSYEQYFGPGTRLTVT.

This sequence joins TRBV15 and TRBJ2-1; no firm D call. V was pared by 3 bases and J by 8 bases, with 11 bases between. The germline V gene encodes CDR1 LNHNV and CDR2 YYDKDF (reference sequence). The CDR3 runs 13 residues. CDR3 sequence: CATSSTLGDEQFF. In DNA, the CDR3 is TGTGCCACCAGCAGTACGTTAGGCGATGAGCAGTTCTTC. Variable domain in full (rest from reference TRBV15 and TRBJ2-1): DAMVIQNPRYQVTQFGKPVTLSCSQTLNHNVMYWYQQKSSQAPKLLFHYYDKDFNNEADTPDNFQSRRPNTSFCFLDIRSPGLGDTAMYLCATSSTLGDEQFFGPGTRLTVL.

V is TRBV4-1 and J is TRBJ2-5, with TRBD2 identical over 9 bases. Germline lookup yields CDR1 MGHRA and CDR2 YSYEKL. CDR3 length: 19 residues. V was clipped by 3 bases and J by 2 bases; unmatched bases: 16. The CDR3 region has the DNA TGCGCCAGCAGCCACCGCACCCCGGGAGCGGGAGGCTATCAAGAGACCCAGTACTTC. As protein: CASSHRTPGAGGYQETQYF.

CDR3 bases: TGCGCCAGCCGGGAAGAAGATGACAGGGCGTGGAACACCGGGGAGCTGTTTTTT. As protein: CASREEDDRAWNTGELFF. The chain uses TRBV10-1 and TRBJ1-3, with TRBD1 identical over 7 bases. The J call is doubtful: the DNA matches TRBJ2-2 better. Germline V CDR1 and CDR2: WNHNN, SYGVQD (reference sequence). There are 18 residues in the CDR3.

In its sample, this clone was seen a few times. The chain uses TRBV18 and TRBJ2-7; 7 nucleotides align to TRBD2. Unmatched junction bases numbered 11, after V lost 2 bases and J lost 4 bases. The CDR3 runs to 16 residues. The germline gives CDR1 KGHSH, CDR2 LQKENI. As DNA, the CDR3 is TGTGCCAGCTCACCAACCTTGGGGGGGGACTCGTACGAGCAGTACTTC. Translating gives CASSPTLGGDSYEQYF.

This clone has just a few counts. The CDR3 is CASSRTGGDEQFF. CDR3 DNA: TGTGCCAGCAGCCGGACAGGGGGCGATGAGCAGTTCTTC. The genes are TRBV5-6 and TRBJ2-1, with 11 bases identical to TRBD1. Germline assignment: CDR1 SGHDT and CDR2 YYEEEE. The CDR3 is made up of 13 amino acids. The junction had 2 bases not matched to a gene; V was cut back by 4 bases and J by 8 bases.

This clone has only one observation. This chain uses TRBV7-3 with TRBJ2-5; D gene uncertain. The CDR3 sequence is 13 residues long. The germline V and J ends were trimmed by 1 base and 2 bases, with 5 bases remaining between them. Looked up from germline, CDR1 is SGHTA and CDR2 is FQGTGA. This chain's CDR3 is CASSLRVQETQYF. The CDR3 DNA reads TGTGCCAGCAGCTTAAGGGTGCAAGAGACCCAGTACTTC. Drawing the rest from reference TRBV7-3 and TRBJ2-5, the complete variable domain is GAGVSQTPSNKVTEKGKYVELRCDPISGHTALYWYRQSLGQGPEFLIYFQGTGAADDSGLPNDRFFAVRPEGSVSTLKIQRTERGDSAVYLCASSLRVQETQYFGPGTRLLVL.

A single count supports this clone. The rearrangement uses TRBV28 and TRBJ1-5; D gene unclear. CDR1 MDHEN and CDR2 SYDVKM come from the germline V gene. The CDR3 has 14 residues. Trimming stripped 3 bases from V and 0 bases from J, with 6 bases between. The CDR3 spells CASSFSHSNQPQHF. The CDR3 coding sequence is TGTGCCAGCAGTTTTAGCCATAGCAATCAGCCCCAGCATTTT.

This chain uses TRBV7-2 with TRBJ1-3, with TRBD1 matching 7 bases. CDR1 is SGHTA and CDR2 is FQGNSA in the germline V gene. CDR3 length equals 17 residues. The ends lost 3 bases at V and 0 bases at J; junction bases unmatched: 8. CDR3 residues: CASSFLTGILSGNTIYF. The CDR3 nucleotides are TGTGCCAGCAGCTTTCTGACAGGGATTCTCTCTGGAAACACCATATATTTT.